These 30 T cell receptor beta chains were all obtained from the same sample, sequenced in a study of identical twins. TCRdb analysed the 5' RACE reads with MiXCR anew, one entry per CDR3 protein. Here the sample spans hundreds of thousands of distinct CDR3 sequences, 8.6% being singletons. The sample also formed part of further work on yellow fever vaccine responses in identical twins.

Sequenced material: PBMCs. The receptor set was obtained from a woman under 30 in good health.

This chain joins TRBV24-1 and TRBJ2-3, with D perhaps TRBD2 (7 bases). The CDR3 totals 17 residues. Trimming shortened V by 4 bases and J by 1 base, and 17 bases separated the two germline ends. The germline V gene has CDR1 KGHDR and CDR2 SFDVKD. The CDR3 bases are TGTGCCACCAGTGACCCCACGGTAGGGGGGGGCACAGATACGCAGTATTTT. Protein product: CATSDPTVGGGTDTQYF.

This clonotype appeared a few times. The CDR3 region is CASSLALNSGSLDEQFF. The DNA for the CDR3 is TGTGCCAGCAGCTTAGCTCTTAATAGCGGGTCTTTGGATGAGCAGTTCTTC. The chain carries TRBV7-6 and TRBJ2-1, with 7 positions matching TRBD2. This CDR3 is built from 17 residues. Germline V lookup: CDR1 SGHVS, CDR2 FNYEAQ. J lost 8 bases, V lost 0 bases, and 13 bases had no gene match.

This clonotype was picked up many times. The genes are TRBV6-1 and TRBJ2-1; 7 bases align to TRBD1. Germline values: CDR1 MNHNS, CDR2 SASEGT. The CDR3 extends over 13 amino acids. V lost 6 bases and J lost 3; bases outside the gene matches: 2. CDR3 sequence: CASRDRSYNEQFF. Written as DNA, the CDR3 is TGTGCCAGCAGGGACAGGAGCTACAATGAGCAGTTCTTC.

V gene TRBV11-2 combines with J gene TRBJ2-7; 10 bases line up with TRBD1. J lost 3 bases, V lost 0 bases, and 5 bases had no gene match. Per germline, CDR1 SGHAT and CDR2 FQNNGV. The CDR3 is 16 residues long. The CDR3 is CASSLDLGQGIYEQYF. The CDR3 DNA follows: TGTGCCAGCAGCTTAGATTTGGGACAGGGGATCTACGAGCAGTACTTC.

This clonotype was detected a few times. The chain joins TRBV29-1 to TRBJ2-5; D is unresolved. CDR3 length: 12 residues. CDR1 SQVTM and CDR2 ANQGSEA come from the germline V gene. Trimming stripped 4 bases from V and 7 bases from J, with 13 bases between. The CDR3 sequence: CSVVVGMGTQYF. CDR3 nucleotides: TGCAGCGTTGTGGTAGGGATGGGGACCCAGTACTTC.

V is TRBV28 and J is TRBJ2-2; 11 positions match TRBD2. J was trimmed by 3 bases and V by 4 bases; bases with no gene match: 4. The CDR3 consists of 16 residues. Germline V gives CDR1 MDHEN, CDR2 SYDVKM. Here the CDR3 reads CASSYSGGAHTGELFF. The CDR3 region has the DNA TGTGCCAGCAGTTATAGCGGGGGGGCCCACACCGGGGAGCTGTTTTTT.

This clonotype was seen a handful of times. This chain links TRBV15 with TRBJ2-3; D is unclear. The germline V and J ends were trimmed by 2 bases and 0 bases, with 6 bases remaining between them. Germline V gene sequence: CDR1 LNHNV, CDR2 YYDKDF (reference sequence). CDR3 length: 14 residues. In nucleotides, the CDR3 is TGTGCCACCAGCAGAACTACTAGCACAGATACGCAGTATTTT. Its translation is CATSRTTSTDTQYF.

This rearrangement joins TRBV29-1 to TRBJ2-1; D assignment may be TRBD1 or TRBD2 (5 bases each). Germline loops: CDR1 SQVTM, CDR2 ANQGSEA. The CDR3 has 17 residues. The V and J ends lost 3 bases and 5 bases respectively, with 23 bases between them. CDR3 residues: CSVDRGLGDSGHNEQFF. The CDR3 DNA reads TGCAGCGTTGATCGGGGCCTCGGGGATTCGGGGCACAATGAGCAGTTCTTC.

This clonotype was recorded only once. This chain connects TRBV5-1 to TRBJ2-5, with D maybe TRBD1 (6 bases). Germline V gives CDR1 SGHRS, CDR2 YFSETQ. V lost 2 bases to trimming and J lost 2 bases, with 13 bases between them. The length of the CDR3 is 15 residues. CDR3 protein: CASSLQGLIQETQYF. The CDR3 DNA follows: TGCGCCAGCAGCTTACAGGGCTTAATTCAAGAGACCCAGTACTTC. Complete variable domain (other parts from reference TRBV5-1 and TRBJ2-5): KAGVTQTPRYLIKTRGQQVTLSCSPISGHRSVSWYQQTPGQGLQFLFEYFSETQRNKGNFPGRFSGRQFSNSRSEMNVSTLELGDSALYLCASSLQGLIQETQYFGPGTRLLVL.

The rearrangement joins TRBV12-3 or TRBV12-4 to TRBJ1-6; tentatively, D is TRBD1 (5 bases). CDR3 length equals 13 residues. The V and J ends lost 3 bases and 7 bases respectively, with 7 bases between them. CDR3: CASSFKGNSPLHF. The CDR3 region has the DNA TGTGCCAGCAGTTTTAAGGGGAATTCACCCCTCCACTTT.

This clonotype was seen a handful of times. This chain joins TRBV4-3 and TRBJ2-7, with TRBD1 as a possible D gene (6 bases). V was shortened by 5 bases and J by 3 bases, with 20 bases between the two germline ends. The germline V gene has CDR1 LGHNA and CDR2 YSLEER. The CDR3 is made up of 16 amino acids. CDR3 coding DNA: TGCGCCAGCAGCGAAGGCCCGGGACAAGGGGTCTACGAGCAGTACTTC. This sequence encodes CASSEGPGQGVYEQYF.

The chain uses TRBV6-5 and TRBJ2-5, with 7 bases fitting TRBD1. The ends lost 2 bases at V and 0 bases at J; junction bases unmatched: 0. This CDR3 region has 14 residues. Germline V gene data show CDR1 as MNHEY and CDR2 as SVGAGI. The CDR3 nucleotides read TGTGCCAGCAGTTACGGGACAGACCAAGAGACCCAGTACTTC. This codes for CASSYGTDQETQYF.

CDR3: CSVRRRNTEAFF. As DNA, the CDR3 is TGCAGCGTTCGTCGGAGGAACACTGAAGCTTTCTTT. V gene TRBV29-1 combines with J gene TRBJ1-1, with unresolved D. V was pared by 5 bases and J by 1 base, with 8 bases between. Germline assignment: CDR1 SQVTM and CDR2 ANQGSEA. CDR3 length equals 12 residues.

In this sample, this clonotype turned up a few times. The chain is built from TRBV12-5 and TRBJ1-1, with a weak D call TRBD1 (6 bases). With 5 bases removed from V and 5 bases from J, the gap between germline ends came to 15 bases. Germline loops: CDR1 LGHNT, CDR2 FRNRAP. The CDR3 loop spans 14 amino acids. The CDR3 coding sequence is TGTGCTAGTGGTATGACAGGCCCACCTACTGAAGCTTTCTTT. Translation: CASGMTGPPTEAFF. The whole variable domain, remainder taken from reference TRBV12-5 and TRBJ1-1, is DARVTQTPRHKVTEMGQEVTMRCQPILGHNTVFWYRQTMMQGLELLAYFRNRAPLDDSGMPKDRFSAEMPDATLATLKIQPSEPRDSAVYFCASGMTGPPTEAFFGQGTRLTVV.

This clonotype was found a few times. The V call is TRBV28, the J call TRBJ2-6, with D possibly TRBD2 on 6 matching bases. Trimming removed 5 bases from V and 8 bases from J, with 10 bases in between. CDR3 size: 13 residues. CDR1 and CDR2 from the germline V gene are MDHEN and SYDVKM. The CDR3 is CASSRRGTNVLTF. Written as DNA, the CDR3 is TGTGCCAGCAGTCGTCGGGGGACCAACGTCCTGACTTTC.

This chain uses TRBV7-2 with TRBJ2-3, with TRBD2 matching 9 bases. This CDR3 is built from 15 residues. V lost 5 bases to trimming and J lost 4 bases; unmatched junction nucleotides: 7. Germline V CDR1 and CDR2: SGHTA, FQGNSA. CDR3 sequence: CASSHSGSASDTQYF. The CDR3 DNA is TGTGCCAGCAGCCATAGCGGGAGTGCGTCAGATACGCAGTATTTT.

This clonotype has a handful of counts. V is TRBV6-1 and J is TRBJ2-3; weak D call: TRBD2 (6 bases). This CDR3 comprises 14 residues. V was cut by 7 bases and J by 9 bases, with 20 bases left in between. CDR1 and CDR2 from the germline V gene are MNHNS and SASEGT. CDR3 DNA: TGTGCCAGCACGGAGGGGTCCCGACCGAGGACGCAGTATTTT. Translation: CASTEGSRPRTQYF.

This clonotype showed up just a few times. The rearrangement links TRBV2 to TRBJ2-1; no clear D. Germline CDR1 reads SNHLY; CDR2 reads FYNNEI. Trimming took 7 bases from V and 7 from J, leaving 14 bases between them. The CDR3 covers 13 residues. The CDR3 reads CASTQKTVNEQFF. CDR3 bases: TGTGCCAGCACCCAGAAGACTGTTAATGAGCAGTTCTTC. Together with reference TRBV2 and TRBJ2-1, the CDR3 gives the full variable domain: EPEVTQTPSHQVTQMGQEVILRCVPISNHLYFYWYRQILGQKVEFLVSFYNNEISEKSEIFDDQFSVERPDGSNFTLKIRSTKLEDSAMYFCASTQKTVNEQFFGPGTRLTVL.

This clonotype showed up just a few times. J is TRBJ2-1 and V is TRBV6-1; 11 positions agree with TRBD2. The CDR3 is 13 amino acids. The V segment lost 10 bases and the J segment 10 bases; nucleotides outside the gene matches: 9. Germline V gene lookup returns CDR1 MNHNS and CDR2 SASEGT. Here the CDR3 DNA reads TGTGCCACCTCCCGGGTAGCGGGGGGGGAGCAGTTCTTC. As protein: CATSRVAGGEQFF.

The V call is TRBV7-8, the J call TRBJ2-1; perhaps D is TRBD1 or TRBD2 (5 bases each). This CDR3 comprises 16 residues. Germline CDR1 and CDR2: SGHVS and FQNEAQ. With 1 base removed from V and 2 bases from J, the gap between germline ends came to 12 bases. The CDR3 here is CASSLVGLGAYNEQFF. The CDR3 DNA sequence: TGTGCCAGCAGCTTAGTTGGATTGGGGGCCTACAATGAGCAGTTCTTC. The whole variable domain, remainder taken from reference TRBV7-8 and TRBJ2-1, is GAGVSQSPRYKVAKRGQDVALRCDPISGHVSLFWYQQALGQGPEFLTYFQNEAQLDKSGLPSDRFFAERPEGSVSTLKIQRTQQEDSAVYLCASSLVGLGAYNEQFFGPGTRLTVL.

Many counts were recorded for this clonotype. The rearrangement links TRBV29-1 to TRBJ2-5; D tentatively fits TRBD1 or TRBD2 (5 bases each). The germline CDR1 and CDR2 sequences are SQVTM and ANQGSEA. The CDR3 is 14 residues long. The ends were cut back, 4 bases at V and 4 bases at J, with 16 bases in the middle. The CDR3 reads CSVGRGAPGETQYF. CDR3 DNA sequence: TGCAGCGTTGGGAGAGGGGCGCCCGGAGAGACCCAGTACTTC.

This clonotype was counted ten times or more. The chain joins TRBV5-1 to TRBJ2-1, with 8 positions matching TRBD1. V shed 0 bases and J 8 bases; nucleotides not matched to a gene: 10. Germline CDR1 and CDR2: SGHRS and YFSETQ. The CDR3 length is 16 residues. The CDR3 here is CASSLGVRGQTHEQFF. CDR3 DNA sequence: TGCGCCAGCAGCTTGGGGGTCAGGGGGCAGACACATGAGCAGTTCTTC.

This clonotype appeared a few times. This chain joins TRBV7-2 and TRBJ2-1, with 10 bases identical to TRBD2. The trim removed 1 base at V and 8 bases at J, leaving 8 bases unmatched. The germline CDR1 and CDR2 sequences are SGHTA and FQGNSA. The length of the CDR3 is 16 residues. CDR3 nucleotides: TGTGCCAGCAGCTTAGAAGGGAGCGGGAGGGCGCATGAGCAGTTCTTC. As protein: CASSLEGSGRAHEQFF.

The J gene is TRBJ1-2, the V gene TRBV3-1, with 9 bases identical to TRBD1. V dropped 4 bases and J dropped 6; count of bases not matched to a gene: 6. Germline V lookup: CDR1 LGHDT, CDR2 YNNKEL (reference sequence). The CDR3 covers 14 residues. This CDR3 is CASSRGGQGHGYTF. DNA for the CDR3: TGTGCCAGCAGCCGCGGGGGACAGGGACATGGCTACACCTTC.

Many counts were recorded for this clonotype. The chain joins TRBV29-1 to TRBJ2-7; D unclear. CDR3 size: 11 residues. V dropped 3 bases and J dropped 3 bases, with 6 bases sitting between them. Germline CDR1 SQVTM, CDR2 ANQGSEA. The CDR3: CSVEVSYEQYF. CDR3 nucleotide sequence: TGCAGCGTTGAGGTTAGCTACGAGCAGTACTTC.

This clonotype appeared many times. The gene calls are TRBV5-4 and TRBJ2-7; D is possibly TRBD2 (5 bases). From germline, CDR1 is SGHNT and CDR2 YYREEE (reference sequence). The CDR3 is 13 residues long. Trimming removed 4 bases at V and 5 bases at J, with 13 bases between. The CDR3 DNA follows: TGTGCCAGCAGCCTGGTCACCGGGGACGAGCAGTACTTC. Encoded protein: CASSLVTGDEQYF.

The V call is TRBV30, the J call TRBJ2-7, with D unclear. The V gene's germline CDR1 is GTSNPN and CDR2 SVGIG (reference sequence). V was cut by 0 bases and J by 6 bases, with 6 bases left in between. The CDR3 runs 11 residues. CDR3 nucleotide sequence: TGTGCCTGGAGTGTCCCGGGCGAGCAGTACTTC. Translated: CAWSVPGEQYF. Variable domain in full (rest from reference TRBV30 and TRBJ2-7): SQTIHQWPATLVQPVGSPLSLECTVEGTSNPNLYWYRQAAGRGLQLLFYSVGIGQISSEVPQNLSASRPQDRQFILSSKKLLLSDSGFYLCAWSVPGEQYFGPGTRLTVT.

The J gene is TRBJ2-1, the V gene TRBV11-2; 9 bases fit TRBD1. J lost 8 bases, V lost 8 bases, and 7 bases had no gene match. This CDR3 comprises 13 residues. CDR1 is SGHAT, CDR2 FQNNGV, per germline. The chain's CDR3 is CASRTGGNDEQFF. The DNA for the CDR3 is TGTGCCAGCCGAACAGGGGGCAACGATGAGCAGTTCTTC.

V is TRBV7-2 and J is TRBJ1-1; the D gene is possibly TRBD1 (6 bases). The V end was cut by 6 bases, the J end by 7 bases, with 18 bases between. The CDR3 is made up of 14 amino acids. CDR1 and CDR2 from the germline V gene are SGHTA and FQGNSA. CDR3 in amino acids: CASRTARGRSEAFF. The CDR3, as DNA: TGTGCCAGCAGAACCGCCAGGGGCAGGAGTGAAGCTTTCTTT. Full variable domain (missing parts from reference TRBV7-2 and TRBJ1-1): GAGVSQSPSNKVTEKGKDVELRCDPISGHTALYWYRQSLGQGLEFLIYFQGNSAPDKSGLPSDRFSAERTGGSVSTLTIQRTQQEDSAVYLCASRTARGRSEAFFGQGTRLTVV.

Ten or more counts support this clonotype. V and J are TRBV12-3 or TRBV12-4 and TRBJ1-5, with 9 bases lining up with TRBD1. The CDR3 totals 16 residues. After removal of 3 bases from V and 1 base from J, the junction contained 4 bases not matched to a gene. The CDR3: CASSFTGGRSNQPQHF. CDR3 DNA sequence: TGTGCCAGCAGTTTTACAGGGGGCAGGAGCAATCAGCCCCAGCATTTT.